The present T cell receptor (beta chain) was sequenced within a study of cytomegalovirus exposure and HLA in healthy donors. About the research overall: Findings of an earlier analysis included 90 million to 120 million unique TCR beta sequences from roughly 200 million T cells. Early on, a data release was issued that held roughly 86 million unique TCRs from HLA-typed donors. Study outcomes and limitations: Many donors carried some public TCRs, although rarity characterized most TCR sequences. The classifier reportedly diagnosed cytomegalovirus status with high specificity and sensitivity.

On this clone itself: Its antigen is unidentified.

PCR used 60 Vbeta primers and 13 Jbeta primers. TCRdb's copy holds only in-frame clones and misses some; the assay was immunoSEQ multiplex PCR. Listed are 150,000 to 200,000 clones; around 0.8% falls within the top ten. The CDR3 loop spans 11 amino acids. V was pared by 5 bases and J by 4 bases, with 7 bases between. Germline CDR1 SQVTM, CDR2 ANQGSEA. The source is a woman younger than 35 in good health and CMV-seropositive. The V call is TRBV29-1, the J call TRBJ2-3; D is possibly TRBD2 (5 bases). Sequenced sample: PBMCs. The CDR3 nucleotides read TGCAGCGTTCCAGCGGCAGATACGCAGTATTTT. It specifies CSVPAADTQYF.